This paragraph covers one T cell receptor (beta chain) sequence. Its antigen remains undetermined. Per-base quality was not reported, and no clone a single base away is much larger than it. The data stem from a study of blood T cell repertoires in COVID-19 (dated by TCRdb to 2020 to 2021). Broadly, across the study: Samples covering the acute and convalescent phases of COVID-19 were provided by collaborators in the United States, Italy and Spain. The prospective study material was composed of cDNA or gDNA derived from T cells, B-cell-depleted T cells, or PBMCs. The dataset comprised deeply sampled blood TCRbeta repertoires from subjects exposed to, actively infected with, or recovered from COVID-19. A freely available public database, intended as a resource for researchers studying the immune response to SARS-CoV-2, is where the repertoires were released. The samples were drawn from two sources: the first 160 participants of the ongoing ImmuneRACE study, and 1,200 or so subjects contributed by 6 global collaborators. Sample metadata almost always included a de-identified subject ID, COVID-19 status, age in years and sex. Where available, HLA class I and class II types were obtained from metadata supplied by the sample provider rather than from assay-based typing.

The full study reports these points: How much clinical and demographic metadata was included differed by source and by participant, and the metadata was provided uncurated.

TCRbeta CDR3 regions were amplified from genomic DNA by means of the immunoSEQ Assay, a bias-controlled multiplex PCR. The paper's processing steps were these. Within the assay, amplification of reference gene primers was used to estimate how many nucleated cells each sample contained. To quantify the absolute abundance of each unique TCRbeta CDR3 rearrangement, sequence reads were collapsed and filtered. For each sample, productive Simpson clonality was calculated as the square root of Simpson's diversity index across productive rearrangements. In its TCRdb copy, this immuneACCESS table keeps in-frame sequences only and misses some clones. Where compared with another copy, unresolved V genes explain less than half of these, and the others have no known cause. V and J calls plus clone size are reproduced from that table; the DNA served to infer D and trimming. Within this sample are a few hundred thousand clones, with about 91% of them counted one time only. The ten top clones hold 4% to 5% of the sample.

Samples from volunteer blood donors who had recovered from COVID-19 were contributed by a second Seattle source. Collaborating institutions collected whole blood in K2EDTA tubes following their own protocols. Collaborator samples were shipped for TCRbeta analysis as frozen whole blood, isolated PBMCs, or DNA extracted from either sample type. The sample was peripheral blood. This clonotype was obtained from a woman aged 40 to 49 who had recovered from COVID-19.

The CDR3 loop reads CSGKKGQEYEKLFF. The base sequence is TGCAGCGGAAAAAAGGGACAGGAGTATGAAAAACTGTTTTTT. The sequence is built from TRBV29-1 and TRBJ1-4; 8 bases in the junction line up with TRBD1. Its CDR3 holds 14 amino acids, cysteine through phenylalanine. Only the CDR3 DNA stays, 42 bases, in frame from base 1. CDR1 SQVTM and CDR2 ANQGSEA were looked up in the germline V gene. Trimming removed 7 bases from V and 6 bases from J; the gene matches leave 10 bases unexplained.